The TCR beta chain described here comes from a study of blood T cell repertoires in COVID-19. Turning to the study itself: The study drew acute and convalescent COVID-19 samples from the United States, Italy and Spain.

In the source study's methods: Estimated nucleated cell counts came from reference gene primer amplification. This table comes from immunoSEQ multiplex PCR, and its TCRdb copy is limited to in-frame clones, with some not included. The V and J calls and clone size were taken over from that table, and D and trimming were inferred from the DNA. The repertoire holds approximately 150,000 clones, with roughly 78% as singletons. Germline CDR1 and CDR2: SGHRS and YFSETQ. The V end was cut by 2 bases, the J end by 7 bases, with 12 bases between. This CDR3 contains 13 residues. The clonotype originates from a woman aged 60 to 75 with COVID-19, enrolled during active disease. This chain links TRBV5-1 with TRBJ1-2; perhaps TRBD1 as D (5 bases). Sequencing input: peripheral blood. Written as DNA, the CDR3 is TGCGCCAGCAGCTTACGAATTAGGGGTGGCTACACCTTC. This gives the protein CASSLRIRGGYTF.